Following are 10 T cell receptor beta chains from one sample sequenced in a study of T cells in Graves' hyperthyroidism and ophthalmopathy. RNA transcripts provided the source from which TCR beta CDR3 regions were amplified. An initial round of RT-PCR targeting the TCR CDR3 relied on the HTBI primer set. A single record per CDR3 protein comes from TCRdb applying MiXCR to the multiplex PCR reads. The sample gives fewer than 900,000 distinct CDR3 sequences, around 20% of which show up once; over 15% is in the top ten. Sequenced material: blood. These receptors originate from a woman in her 50s with Graves' hyperthyroidism that later progressed to Graves' ophthalmopathy.

This clonotype was counted at least ten times. V usage is TRBV7-9 and J usage is TRBJ2-7, with D perhaps matching TRBD2 (6 bases). V lost 1 base and J 7 bases, leaving 11 bases between the germline ends. The V gene's germline CDR1 is SEHNR and CDR2 FQNEAQ (reference sequence). The CDR3 is made up of 13 amino acids. As DNA, the CDR3 is TGTGCCAGCAGCTTAGGGAGGGTTGGGGAGCAGTACTTC. Protein sequence: CASSLGRVGEQYF.

The V gene is TRBV5-8, the J gene TRBJ2-2; D unresolved. This CDR3 is 13 amino acids long. Germline V gives CDR1 SGHTS, CDR2 YDEGEE. The V and J ends lost 6 bases and 2 bases respectively, with 8 bases between them. The CDR3 loop reads CASNGYNTGELFF. CDR3 sequence (DNA): TGTGCCAGCAATGGTTACAACACCGGGGAGCTGTTTTTT.

Notes on this clonotype: A junction boundary mismatches the germline segment, possibly from a read error. The chain uses TRBV5-1 and TRBJ1-5; possible D gene TRBD1, 5 bases. The CDR3 runs 15 residues. Per germline, CDR1 SGHRS and CDR2 YFSETQ. In DNA form, the CDR3 reads TGCGCCAGCAGCTTGGCAGGGTCGAGCAATCGGCCCCAGCATTTT. Its protein product is CASSLAGSSNRPQHF. Variable domain in full (rest from reference TRBV5-1 and TRBJ1-5): KAGVTQTPRYLIKTRGQQVTLSCSPISGHRSVSWYQQTPGQGLQFLFEYFSETQRNKGNFPGRFSGRQFSNSRSEMNVSTLELGDSALYLCASSLAGSSNRPQHFGDGTRLSIL.

This clonotype was seen a few times. The chain is built from TRBV7-9 and TRBJ2-5, with 7 positions matching TRBD1. Germline CDR1 and CDR2: SEHNR and FQNEAQ (reference sequence). Germline trimming cut 2 bases from V and 4 bases from J; bases unmatched to any gene: 4. The CDR3 is made up of 14 amino acids. The CDR3 DNA follows: TGTGCCAGCAGCTTAAACTACAGGGGAGAGACCCAGTACTTC. This gives the protein CASSLNYRGETQYF.

This chain connects TRBV7-9 to TRBJ2-2; no definite D call. Trimming took off 7 bases at V and 1 base at J, with 10 bases between the two ends. Germline V gives CDR1 SEHNR, CDR2 FQNEAQ (reference sequence). This CDR3 has 14 amino acids. For the CDR3, the DNA is TGTGCCAGCACCCTGGCCGAGAACACCGGGGAGCTGTTTTTT. It specifies CASTLAENTGELFF.

This clonotype was picked up many times. The V gene is TRBV3-1, the J gene TRBJ1-2, with D possibly being TRBD1 (5 bases). CDR3 length: 14 residues. Germline values: CDR1 LGHDT, CDR2 YNNKEL (reference sequence). V dropped 8 bases and J dropped 8 bases, with 21 bases sitting between them. The CDR3: CASGGLTIIGGYTF. The CDR3 region has the DNA TGTGCCAGCGGGGGACTGACTATAATTGGAGGCTACACCTTC. Together with reference TRBV3-1 and TRBJ1-2, the CDR3 gives the full variable domain: DTAVSQTPKYLVTQMGNDKSIKCEQNLGHDTMYWYKQDSKKFLKIMFSYNNKELIINETVPNRFSPKSPDKAHLNLHINSLELGDSAVYFCASGGLTIIGGYTFGSGTRLTVV.

The V gene is TRBV29-1, the J gene TRBJ1-1; D might be TRBD1 (6 bases). Trimming shortened V by 5 bases and J by 3 bases, and 16 bases separated the two germline ends. Per germline, CDR1 SQVTM and CDR2 ANQGSEA. The CDR3 sequence is 14 residues long. CDR3 protein: CSVYNRALDTEAFF. CDR3 in DNA: TGCAGCGTTTACAACAGGGCCCTGGACACTGAAGCTTTCTTT.

The V gene is TRBV13, the J gene TRBJ1-1; D perhaps matches TRBD1 (6 bases). Trimming left V 2 bases short and J 6 bases short, with 16 bases between. Per germline, CDR1 PRHDT and CDR2 FYEKMQ (reference sequence). The CDR3 contains 15 residues. CDR3 residues: CASSLFGGRVAEAFF. CDR3 coding DNA: TGTGCCAGCAGCTTATTTGGGGGCCGGGTAGCTGAAGCTTTCTTT. Full variable domain (missing parts from reference TRBV13 and TRBJ1-1): AAGVIQSPRHLIKEKRETATLKCYPIPRHDTVYWYQQGPGQDPQFLISFYEKMQSDKGSIPDRFSAQQFSDYHSELNMSSLELGDSALYFCASSLFGGRVAEAFFGQGTRLTVV.

This clonotype was counted between two and nine times. This chain links TRBV5-6 with TRBJ1-2; no clear D gene. This CDR3 is built from 14 residues. Per the germline V gene, CDR1 is SGHDT and CDR2 is YYEEEE. Deletions cut 3 bases from V and 2 bases from J, with 11 bases between. DNA of the CDR3: TGTGCCAGCAGCTCTGCGAGGATCAACTATGGCTACACCTTC. It codes for CASSSARINYGYTF.

This clonotype occurred a few times. The chain uses TRBV9 and TRBJ1-2; unclear D gene. The CDR3 length is 15 residues. The ends were cut back, 1 base at V and 4 bases at J, with 14 bases in the middle. The germline CDR1 and CDR2 sequences are SGDLS and YYNGEE. CDR3 bases: TGTGCCAGCAGCGTACTACCAAGTGAGCCCTATGGCTACACCTTC. Translation: CASSVLPSEPYGYTF.